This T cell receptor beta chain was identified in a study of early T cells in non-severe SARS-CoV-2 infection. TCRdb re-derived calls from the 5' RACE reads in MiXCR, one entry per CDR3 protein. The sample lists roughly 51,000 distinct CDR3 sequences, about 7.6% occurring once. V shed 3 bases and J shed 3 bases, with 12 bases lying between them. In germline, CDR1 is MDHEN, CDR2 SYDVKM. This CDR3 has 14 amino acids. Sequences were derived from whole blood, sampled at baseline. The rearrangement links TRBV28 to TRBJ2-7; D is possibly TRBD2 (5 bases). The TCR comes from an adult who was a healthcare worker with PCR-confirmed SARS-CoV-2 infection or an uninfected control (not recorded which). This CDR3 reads CASSFRPSYYEQYF. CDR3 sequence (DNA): TGTGCCAGCAGTTTCCGGCCTAGCTACTACGAGCAGTACTTC.